A selection of T cell receptor beta chains follows, all from one sample in a study of T cells after posttransplantation cyclophosphamide. Assay used: immunoSEQ multiplex PCR; TCRdb lists only in-frame clones, some missing. This table has about 32,000 clones, roughly 90% appearing once. The material sequenced was PBMCs. The receptor set was obtained from a middle-aged woman with a blood cancer, CMV-positive, and with a related stem cell donor. Both conserved end residues are part of each CDR3. A D gene is named only where the DNA matches it firmly. Clone size appears in some rows only: once, few, many, or a class for an expanded clone.

V gene	D gene	J gene	clone size	CDR3 DNA	CDR3 protein
TRBV4-2	TRBD1	TRBJ1-1	once	TGTGCCAGCAGCCAAGGGTGGGGGACAGGGTCGGCCACTGAAGCTTTCTTT	CASSQGWGTGSATEAFF
TRBV7-3	-	TRBJ2-3	-	TGTGCCAGCAGCTTAGGAGGGGGGGCCCCCACAGATACGCAGTATTTT	CASSLGGGAPTDTQYF
TRBV5-1	TRBD1	TRBJ1-1	-	TGCGCCAGCAGCAGGGACAGGGGGGACACTGAAGCTTTCTTT	CASSRDRGDTEAFF
TRBV19	TRBD2	TRBJ2-1	-	TGTGCCAGTAGTATAGCAAGCGGGGGGAACTACAATGAGCAGTTCTTC	CASSIASGGNYNEQFF
TRBV7-9	TRBD1	TRBJ2-7	-	TGTGCCAGCAGCTTAGCGTGGCAGGGGGCCCACGAGCAGTACTTC	CASSLAWQGAHEQYF
TRBV11-2	TRBD1	TRBJ2-7	-	TGTGCCAGCAGAGAAACTAGAGGGGGCCCCTACGAGCAGTACTTC	CASRETRGGPYEQYF
TRBV28	-	TRBJ1-2	once	TGTGCCAGCAGTTTATGGGAGGACAGTAACTATGGCTACACCTTC	CASSLWEDSNYGYTF
TRBV19	-	TRBJ1-2	-	TGTGCCAGTAGTATATTACAGGGTGGCTACACCTTC	CASSILQGGYTF
TRBV6-6	TRBD2	TRBJ2-3	-	TGTGCCAGCAGGGGGGCGGGACTAGCGCGGGATACGCAGTATTTT	CASRGAGLARDTQYF
TRBV28	-	TRBJ1-2	-	TGTGCCAGCAGTGCAGGGTACTATGGCTACACCTTC	CASSAGYYGYTF
TRBV9	TRBD1	TRBJ1-1	once	TGTGCCAGCAGCGTAGGGAGGGGGCTAGACACTGAAGCTTTCTTT	CASSVGRGLDTEAFF
TRBV28	-	TRBJ2-2	-	TGTGCCAGCAGTTTATTCTGGGGGCCCTTCCCGAACACCGGGGAGCTGTTTTTT	CASSLFWGPFPNTGELFF
TRBV2	TRBD2	TRBJ2-3	-	TGTGCCTCAGCAGGAGTAGCGGGGGACTTCACTAGCACAGATACGCAGTATTTT	CASAGVAGDFTSTDTQYF
TRBV20-1	TRBD2	TRBJ2-7	-	TGCAGTGCTGAGCGGGGGGACGAGCAGTACTTC	CSAERGDEQYF
TRBV9	TRBD1	TRBJ2-7	-	TGTGCCAGCAGCGTAGACGCAGGGGGCGAGCAGTACTTC	CASSVDAGGEQYF
TRBV7-9	TRBD1	TRBJ1-1	-	TGTGCCAGCAGCTTAAGGCTCCAGGGGGCACAGAACACTGAAGCTTTCTTT	CASSLRLQGAQNTEAFF
TRBV4-1	-	TRBJ1-6	-	TGCGCCAGCAGCCAAGATTCAGAATCACCCCTCCACTTT	CASSQDSESPLHF
TRBV9	TRBD1	TRBJ2-5	once	TGTGCCAGCAGCGTAGGACAGGGGCGAGAGACCCAGTACTTC	CASSVGQGRETQYF
TRBV6-5	TRBD1	TRBJ1-1	-	TGTGCCAGCTCCCGCCGGACAGGGTCTTATTCTGAAGCTTTCTTT	CASSRRTGSYSEAFF
TRBV12-2	-	TRBJ2-2	-	TGTGCAAGTCGCTTGAGACAGGGGGAGGACACCGGGGAGCTGTTTTTT	CASRLRQGEDTGELFF
TRBV5-1	TRBD1	TRBJ1-1	-	TGCGCCAGCAGTAGACAGGGGAACACTGAAGCTTTCTTT	CASSRQGNTEAFF
TRBV6-5	-	TRBJ1-2	few	TGTGCCAGCAGTTACGCCGAGATCTATGGCTACACCTTC	CASSYAEIYGYTF
TRBV7-6	-	TRBJ2-5	-	TGTGCCAGCAGCTTAGCGGGGGCCCAAGAGACCCAGTACTTC	CASSLAGAQETQYF
TRBV29-1	TRBD1	TRBJ1-1	-	TGCAGCGGAGGACAGGGGGCCTTCAACACTGAAGCTTTCTTT	CSGGQGAFNTEAFF
TRBV28	-	TRBJ1-1	-	TGTGCCAGCAGTTTAACAGGGAGGGGCACTGAAGCTTTCTTT	CASSLTGRGTEAFF
TRBV7-2	-	TRBJ1-6	once	TGTGCCAGCAGCTTAGTGGGCAGGGGTAATTCACCCCTCCACTTT	CASSLVGRGNSPLHF
TRBV10-3	TRBD1	TRBJ2-3	-	TGTGCCATCACTTCGGGACAGAGGACAGATACGCAGTATTTT	CAITSGQRTDTQYF
TRBV14	-	TRBJ1-4	-	TGTGCCAGCAGCCAAGCCCCACAGGGAGCGGCTAATGAAAAACTGTTTTTT	CASSQAPQGAANEKLFF
TRBV19	TRBD1	TRBJ2-1	-	TGTGCCAGCAGGGGGATCGCCACCAATGAGCAGTTCTTC	CASRGIATNEQFF
TRBV25-1	TRBD1	TRBJ1-1	-	TGTGCCAGCAGTGTTAGACAGGGGAATGAAGCTTTCTTT	CASSVRQGNEAFF
TRBV7-2	-	TRBJ2-7	-	TGTGCCAGCAGCTTTAACAGCTTTTCCTACGAGCAGTACTTC	CASSFNSFSYEQYF
TRBV7-8	TRBD2	TRBJ2-3	-	TGTGCCAGCAGCTTAGCAAGGAACGTAATTAGTCGGGAGGGCAGAGATACGCAGTATTTT	CASSLARNVISREGRDTQYF
TRBV28	TRBD2	TRBJ2-1	-	TGTGCCAGCAGTTTGGGCCAGCGGGGGGGTAATAATGAGCAGTTCTTC	CASSLGQRGGNNEQFF
TRBV18	-	TRBJ2-7	-	TGTGCCAGCTCACCACGGGGGGACTACGAGCAGTACTTC	CASSPRGDYEQYF
TRBV15	-	TRBJ1-1	-	TGTGCCACCAGCAATCCGGGACACTCAAACACTGAAGCTTTCTTT	CATSNPGHSNTEAFF
TRBV7-2	TRBD1	TRBJ1-5	-	TGTGCCAGCAGCTTAGCGACAGGGGATAGCAATCAGCCCCAGCATTTT	CASSLATGDSNQPQHF
TRBV4-1	-	TRBJ2-6	-	TGCGCCAGCAGCCAAGGGCTAGGGAGCGGGGCCAACGTCCTGACTTTC	CASSQGLGSGANVLTF
TRBV11-2	TRBD2	TRBJ2-1	-	TGTGCCAGCAGCTTAGAACGGGGGGGCAATGAGCAGTTCTTC	CASSLERGGNEQFF
TRBV13	-	TRBJ1-6	once	TGTGCCAGCAGCTCCCAGGCGTCCTATAATTCACCCCTCCACTTT	CASSSQASYNSPLHF
TRBV27	-	TRBJ1-5	-	TGTGCCAGCAGTTTATCGAACAGATATAGCAATCAGCCCCAGCATTTT	CASSLSNRYSNQPQHF
TRBV4-1	-	TRBJ2-5	-	TGCGCCAGCAGCCAAGAGGGGGATCCGGGACTCCAAGAGACCCAGTACTTC	CASSQEGDPGLQETQYF
TRBV10-3	TRBD1	TRBJ1-5	-	TGTGCCATCAGTGAGTCAGGGGGCCGGACTCAGCCCCAGCATTTT	CAISESGGRTQPQHF
TRBV5-6	-	TRBJ1-2	-	TGTGCCAGCACGGCGGGGCGCTATGGCTACACCTTC	CASTAGRYGYTF
TRBV5-4	TRBD2	TRBJ2-3	-	TGTGCCAGCACTATCTTAGTAGCGGGGATAACCACAGATACGCAGTATTTT	CASTILVAGITTDTQYF
TRBV6-5	TRBD1	TRBJ1-3	-	TGTGCCAGCAGCCCCGACAGGGCCAAGGGAAACACCATATATTTT	CASSPDRAKGNTIYF